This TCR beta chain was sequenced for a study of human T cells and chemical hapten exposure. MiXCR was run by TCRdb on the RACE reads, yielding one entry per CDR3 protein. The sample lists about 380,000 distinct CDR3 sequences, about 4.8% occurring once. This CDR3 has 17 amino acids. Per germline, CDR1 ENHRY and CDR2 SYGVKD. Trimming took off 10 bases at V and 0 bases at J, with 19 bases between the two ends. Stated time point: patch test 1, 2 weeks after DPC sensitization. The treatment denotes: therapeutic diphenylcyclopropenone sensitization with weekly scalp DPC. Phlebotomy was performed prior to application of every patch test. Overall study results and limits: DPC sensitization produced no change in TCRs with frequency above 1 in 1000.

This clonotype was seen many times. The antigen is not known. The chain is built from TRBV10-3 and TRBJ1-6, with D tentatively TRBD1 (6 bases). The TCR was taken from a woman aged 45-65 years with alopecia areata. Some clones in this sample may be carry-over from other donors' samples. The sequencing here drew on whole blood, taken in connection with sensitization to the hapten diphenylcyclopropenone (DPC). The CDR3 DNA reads TGTGCCACGGGGGCCGACAGACCCAGCTCCTATAATTCACCCCTCCACTTT. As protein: CATGADRPSSYNSPLHF.